The 14 T cell receptor beta chains given below trace back to one sample, sequenced in a study of cytotoxic CD8 clonotypes in ibrutinib-treated CLL. Generated by immunoSEQ multiplex PCR, the TCRdb table keeps only in-frame clones and is missing some. Among about 16,000 clones, 55% to 80% were seen once, and the ten largest hold roughly 18%. Specimen: PBMCs, collected before ibrutinib treatment. These receptors all stem from a human donor with chronic lymphocytic leukemia.

The chain combines TRBV14 with TRBJ2-3; D is unclear. The CDR3 runs to 13 residues. CDR1 and CDR2 (germline): SGHDN, FVKESK. The V end was cut by 1 base, the J end by 0 bases, with 2 bases between. The CDR3 bases are TGTGCCAGCAGCCAAGTTAGCACAGATACGCAGTATTTT. Translated: CASSQVSTDTQYF.

The gene calls are TRBV7-2 and TRBJ2-7; 9 bases map to TRBD2. In germline, CDR1 is SGHTA, CDR2 FQGNSA. The length of the CDR3 is 15 residues. V trimming: 1 base; J trimming: 2 bases; junction bases outside the gene matches: 3. CDR3 protein: CASSLDGGGAYEQYF. The CDR3 DNA reads TGTGCCAGCAGCTTAGATGGCGGGGGGGCCTACGAGCAGTACTTC.

The chain has TRBV7-3 and TRBJ2-1; 10 positions agree with TRBD2. With 4 bases clipped from V and 7 bases from J, the junction kept 10 bases outside the gene matches. Germline V gene data show CDR1 as SGHTA and CDR2 as FQGTGA. CDR3 length equals 16 residues. Here the CDR3 reads CASSSVLAGYRNEQFF. The CDR3 region has the DNA TGTGCCAGCAGCTCTGTACTAGCGGGGTACCGTAATGAGCAGTTCTTC.

The chain is built from TRBV6-5 and TRBJ1-2, with 8 bases lining up with TRBD1. The junction had 5 bases not matched to a gene; V was cut back by 6 bases and J by 5 bases. The CDR3 is made up of 13 amino acids. Germline V gene lookup returns CDR1 MNHEY and CDR2 SVGAGI. The CDR3 reads CASRPGQGYGYTF. As DNA, the CDR3 is TGTGCCAGCAGACCCGGACAGGGATATGGCTACACCTTC.

This clone was counted only a few times. The genes are TRBV19 and TRBJ2-3; the D is unclear. Trimming left V 4 bases short and J 3 bases short, with 2 bases between. CDR3 length: 11 residues. The V gene's germline CDR1 is LNHDA and CDR2 SQIVND (reference sequence). In DNA form, the CDR3 reads TGTGCCAGTAGTAGAACAGATACGCAGTATTTT. Translating it yields CASSRTDTQYF.

This sequence joins TRBV9 and TRBJ2-6; 7 bases line up with TRBD1. V trimming: 3 bases; J trimming: 4 bases; junction bases outside the gene matches: 4. This CDR3 has 15 amino acids. Germline V gives CDR1 SGDLS, CDR2 YYNGEE. CDR3 protein: CASSADRDGANVLTF. CDR3 DNA: TGTGCCAGCAGCGCCGACAGGGACGGGGCCAACGTCCTGACTTTC.

A few counts support this clone. The chain carries TRBV10-3 and TRBJ1-5; no definite D call. Germline V lookup: CDR1 ENHRY, CDR2 SYGVKD. V gave up 4 bases and J gave up 3 bases, with 7 bases separating them. The CDR3 spans 13 residues. CDR3: CAISAEANQPQHF. CDR3 nucleotide sequence: TGTGCCATCAGTGCGGAGGCCAATCAGCCCCAGCATTTT.

The chain is built from TRBV28 and TRBJ1-5, with D possibly matching TRBD1 (5 bases). This CDR3 has 15 amino acids. Germline V lookup: CDR1 MDHEN, CDR2 SYDVKM. V was shortened by 8 bases and J by 0 bases, with 14 bases between the two germline ends. In nucleotides, the CDR3 is TGTGCCAGCCGAGCGGGGGGGAATAGCAATCAGCCCCAGCATTTT. It codes for CASRAGGNSNQPQHF.

The chain is built from TRBV6-5 and TRBJ1-5, with D maybe TRBD1 (5 bases). The CDR3 totals 13 residues. The germline CDR1 and CDR2 sequences are MNHEY and SVGAGI. V was shortened by 5 bases and J by 7 bases, with 12 bases between the two germline ends. In DNA, the CDR3 is TGTGCCAGCAGTCCTTCGACAGCCCAGCCCCAGCATTTT. Translating gives CASSPSTAQPQHF.

This clone was picked up one time. The chain recombines TRBV19 with TRBJ2-6; D possibly matches TRBD1 or TRBD2 (5 bases each). The CDR3 has 14 residues. Germline CDR1 LNHDA, CDR2 SQIVND (reference sequence). The ends were cut back, 5 bases at V and 1 base at J, with 6 bases in the middle. The chain's CDR3 is CASSWGSGANVLTF. The CDR3 region has the DNA TGTGCCAGTAGTTGGGGGTCTGGGGCCAACGTCCTGACTTTC. Supplemented by reference TRBV19 and TRBJ2-6, the full variable domain reads DGGITQSPKYLFRKEGQNVTLSCEQNLNHDAMYWYRQDPGQGLRLIYYSQIVNDFQKGDIAEGYSVSREKKESFPLTVTSAQKNPTAFYLCASSWGSGANVLTFGAGSRLTVL.

By sample share, this clone is large (0.1 to 1%). The genes are TRBV6-5 and TRBJ2-2; TRBD2 agrees at 10 bases. This CDR3 contains 16 residues. Germline V gene data show CDR1 as MNHEY and CDR2 as SVGAGI. J was trimmed by 6 bases and V by 2 bases; bases with no gene match: 6. The CDR3 DNA reads TGTGCCAGCAGTTACAAAGCGGGGGGGCCTTCCGGGGAGCTGTTTTTT. Translated: CASSYKAGGPSGELFF.

The chain joins TRBV13 to TRBJ1-2, with 8 positions matching TRBD1. Germline V gene lookup returns CDR1 PRHDT and CDR2 FYEKMQ (reference sequence). J lost 7 bases, V lost 2 bases, and 6 bases had no gene match. The CDR3 runs to 14 residues. The CDR3 nucleotides are TGTGCCAGCAGCTTAAACAGGGGGAAGAGTGGCTACACCTTC. Protein: CASSLNRGKSGYTF.

This clone was recorded only once. The chain employs TRBV28 and TRBJ2-1; TRBD2 agrees at 7 bases. The CDR3 totals 16 residues. With V trimmed by 4 bases and J by 1 base, 7 bases remained unmatched. Germline V gene lookup returns CDR1 MDHEN and CDR2 SYDVKM. CDR3 sequence: CASSSFGEGSYNEQFF. Here the CDR3 DNA reads TGTGCCAGCAGTTCATTTGGGGAGGGTTCCTACAATGAGCAGTTCTTC.

The rearrangement uses TRBV9 and TRBJ1-2; the D is unclear. V dropped 3 bases and J dropped 2 bases, with 11 bases sitting between them. CDR3 length: 14 residues. Germline V gives CDR1 SGDLS, CDR2 YYNGEE. The CDR3 DNA sequence: TGTGCCAGCAGCGCAGGACCGGTGAACTATGGCTACACCTTC. Translating gives CASSAGPVNYGYTF.